The 14 T cell receptor beta chains below come from one sample, sequenced in a study of blood T cell repertoires in COVID-19. Repertoires were generated with immunoSEQ multiplex PCR, while TCRdb's copy carries only in-frame clones and drops some. The table includes hundreds of thousands of clones, roughly 89% detected once. Source material: peripheral blood. Receptors originate from a man younger than 30 with COVID-19, enrolled during active disease.

The count of this clone is one. This chain connects TRBV3-1 (or the pseudogene TRBV3-2) to TRBJ2-1, with D possibly being TRBD2 (6 bases). Germline CDR1 reads LGHDT; CDR2 reads YNNKEL (reference sequence). V was trimmed by 1 base and J by 7 bases, leaving 17 bases between them. This CDR3 is built from 16 residues. The CDR3 spells CASSQVGGALRNEQFF. CDR3 DNA sequence: TGTGCCAGCAGCCAAGTGGGAGGCGCCCTTCGGAATGAGCAGTTCTTC.

This chain links TRBV2 with TRBJ1-1, with 9 bases identical to TRBD1. The CDR3 is 13 amino acids. Germline CDR1 is SNHLY and CDR2 is FYNNEI. V gave up 6 bases and J gave up 3 bases; unmatched junction bases: 2. The CDR3 sequence: CASRGQGHTEAFF. For the CDR3, the DNA is TGTGCCAGCAGGGGACAGGGCCACACTGAAGCTTTCTTT.

The V call is TRBV4-1, the J call TRBJ1-1, with 7 bases identical to TRBD1. Germline values: CDR1 MGHRA, CDR2 YSYEKL. Unmatched junction bases numbered 7, after V lost 1 base and J lost 8 bases. The CDR3 spans 14 residues. This chain's CDR3 is CASSQAPGTAEAFF. The CDR3 DNA sequence: TGCGCCAGCAGCCAAGCACCCGGGACAGCGGAAGCTTTCTTT.

The rearrangement uses TRBV5-4 and TRBJ1-1; TRBD1 agrees at 8 bases. The CDR3 contains 15 residues. The V and J ends lost 0 bases and 1 base, in that order; junction bases with no gene match: 2. Per the germline V gene, CDR1 is SGHNT and CDR2 is YYREEE (reference sequence). CDR3 sequence reads: CASSLEGTGNTEAFF. In DNA, the CDR3 is TGTGCCAGCAGCTTGGAGGGGACAGGGAACACTGAAGCTTTCTTT.

The J gene is TRBJ2-7, the V gene TRBV5-6, with 10 bases aligning to TRBD2. The CDR3 contains 16 residues. The V gene's germline CDR1 is SGHDT and CDR2 YYEEEE. J lost 5 bases, V lost 1 base, and 9 bases had no gene match. CDR3 region: CASSLTGTSALHEQYF. CDR3 in DNA: TGTGCCAGCAGCTTGACCGGGACTAGCGCCTTACACGAGCAGTACTTC. Filled out from reference TRBV5-6 and TRBJ2-7, the complete variable domain reads DAGVTQSPTHLIKTRGQQVTLRCSPKSGHDTVSWYQQALGQGPQFIFQYYEEEERQRGNFPDRFSGHQFPNYSSELNVNALLLGDSALYLCASSLTGTSALHEQYFGPGTRLTVT.

The J gene is TRBJ2-7, the V gene TRBV30, with no clear D. With 2 bases removed from V and 6 bases from J, the gap between germline ends came to 14 bases. Germline V lookup: CDR1 GTSNPN, CDR2 SVGIG (reference sequence). The CDR3 spans 13 residues. The CDR3 DNA is TGTGCCTGGAGTAGACGGGTTCAGTTCGAGCAGTACTTC. It codes for CAWSRRVQFEQYF.

The chain recombines TRBV2 with TRBJ2-2; D may be TRBD1 (6 bases). V lost 7 bases, J lost 6 bases, and 15 bases lay in between. CDR3 length: 14 amino acids. The germline V gene has CDR1 SNHLY and CDR2 FYNNEI. CDR3 nucleotide sequence: TGTGCCAGCACCATTGCAGGGGTACCCGGGGAGCTGTTTTTT. It translates to CASTIAGVPGELFF. Filled out from reference TRBV2 and TRBJ2-2, the complete variable domain reads EPEVTQTPSHQVTQMGQEVILRCVPISNHLYFYWYRQILGQKVEFLVSFYNNEISEKSEIFDDQFSVERPDGSNFTLKIRSTKLEDSAMYFCASTIAGVPGELFFGEGSRLTVL.

The V call is TRBV5-5, the J call TRBJ2-7, with 8 bases identical to TRBD1. V lost 2 bases, J lost 4 bases, and 20 bases stayed unmatched. CDR3 length: 19 amino acids. Germline CDR1 SGHKS, CDR2 YYEKEE (reference sequence). CDR3 loop: CASSLPLVGRGLNEYEQYF. In DNA form, the CDR3 reads TGTGCCAGCAGCTTACCCCTGGTCGGCAGGGGGCTCAACGAGTACGAGCAGTACTTC.

This clone was seen a single time. The chain carries TRBV27 and TRBJ2-7, with 9 bases that match TRBD2. The V gene's germline CDR1 is MNHEY and CDR2 SMNVEV (reference sequence). With V trimmed by 7 bases and J by 6 bases, 13 bases remained unmatched. The CDR3 extends over 15 amino acids. The CDR3 region is CASTSYGGRAGEQYF. The CDR3 DNA reads as TGTGCCAGCACGTCGTACGGCGGGAGGGCCGGCGAGCAGTACTTC.

V usage is TRBV5-4 and J usage is TRBJ1-1; possible D gene TRBD1, 6 bases. V gave up 0 bases and J gave up 6 bases, with 15 bases separating them. Germline CDR1 and CDR2: SGHNT and YYREEE (reference sequence). The CDR3 runs 15 residues. The CDR3 DNA reads as TGTGCCAGCAGCTTGGGGCGGGGGCGAGGCGCTGAAGCTTTCTTT. Its protein product is CASSLGRGRGAEAFF.

In its sample, this clone was seen a few times. The rearrangement links TRBV5-6 to TRBJ2-7; either TRBD1 or TRBD2 may fit D (6 bases each). CDR3 length: 14 amino acids. Germline values: CDR1 SGHDT, CDR2 YYEEEE. Trimming took off 4 bases at V and 5 bases at J, with 16 bases between the two ends. CDR3 in DNA: TGTGCCAGCAGCCTGGGGGGCAGTTTACACGAGCAGTACTTC. This sequence encodes CASSLGGSLHEQYF. Using reference TRBV5-6 and TRBJ2-7 for the parts outside the CDR3, the full variable domain is DAGVTQSPTHLIKTRGQQVTLRCSPKSGHDTVSWYQQALGQGPQFIFQYYEEEERQRGNFPDRFSGHQFPNYSSELNVNALLLGDSALYLCASSLGGSLHEQYFGPGTRLTVT.

The rearrangement joins TRBV11-2 to TRBJ2-1; TRBD2 aligns across 10 bases. The CDR3 spans 17 residues. J was trimmed by 8 bases and V by 4 bases; bases with no gene match: 14. CDR1 is SGHAT and CDR2 is FQNNGV in the germline V gene. CDR3 sequence (DNA): TGTGCCAGCAGCTATACAGCGGGGGGGCCCTATCGACATGAGCAGTTCTTC. It is translated as CASSYTAGGPYRHEQFF. Full variable domain (rest looked up from reference TRBV11-2 and TRBJ2-1): EAGVAQSPRYKIIEKRQSVAFWCNPISGHATLYWYQQILGQGPKLLIQFQNNGVVDDSQLPKDRFSAERLKGVDSTLKIQPAKLEDSAVYLCASSYTAGGPYRHEQFFGPGTRLTVL.

The chain combines TRBV6-5 with TRBJ2-5; TRBD2 aligns across 12 bases. Trimming cost V 6 bases and J 3 bases; bases outside gene matches: 5. Germline V gene lookup returns CDR1 MNHEY and CDR2 SVGAGI. CDR3 length: 15 residues. The CDR3 coding sequence is TGTGCCAGCAGAACCGGACTAGCGGGAAAAGAGACCCAGTACTTC. It is translated as CASRTGLAGKETQYF.

V is TRBV7-9 and J is TRBJ2-7; TRBD1 matches 8 bases. With 5 bases clipped from V and 2 bases from J, the junction kept 8 bases outside the gene matches. Germline loops: CDR1 SEHNR, CDR2 FQNEAQ (reference sequence). The CDR3 is made up of 15 amino acids. CDR3 bases: TGTGCCAGCAGCGACACAGGGGGAAACCCCTACGAGCAGTACTTC. It codes for CASSDTGGNPYEQYF. The variable domain in full, completed from reference TRBV7-9 and TRBJ2-7, reads DTGVSQNPRHKITKRGQNVTFRCDPISEHNRLYWYRQTLGQGPEFLTYFQNEAQLEKSRLLSDRFSAERPKGSFSTLEIQRTEQGDSAMYLCASSDTGGNPYEQYFGPGTRLTVT.